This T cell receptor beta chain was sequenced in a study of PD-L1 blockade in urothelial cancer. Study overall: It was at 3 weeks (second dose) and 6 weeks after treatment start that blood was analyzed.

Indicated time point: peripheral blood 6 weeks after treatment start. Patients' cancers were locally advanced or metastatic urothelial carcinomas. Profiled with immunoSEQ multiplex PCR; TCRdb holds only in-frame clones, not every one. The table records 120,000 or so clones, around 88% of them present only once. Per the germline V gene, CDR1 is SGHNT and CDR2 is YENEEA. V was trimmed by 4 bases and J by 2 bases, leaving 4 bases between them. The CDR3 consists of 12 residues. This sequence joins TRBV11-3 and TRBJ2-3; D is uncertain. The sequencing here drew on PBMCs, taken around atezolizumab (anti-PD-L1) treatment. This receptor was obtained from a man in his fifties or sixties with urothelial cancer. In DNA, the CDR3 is TGTGCCAGCAGCTCCTCCACAGATACGCAGTATTTT. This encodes CASSSSTDTQYF.